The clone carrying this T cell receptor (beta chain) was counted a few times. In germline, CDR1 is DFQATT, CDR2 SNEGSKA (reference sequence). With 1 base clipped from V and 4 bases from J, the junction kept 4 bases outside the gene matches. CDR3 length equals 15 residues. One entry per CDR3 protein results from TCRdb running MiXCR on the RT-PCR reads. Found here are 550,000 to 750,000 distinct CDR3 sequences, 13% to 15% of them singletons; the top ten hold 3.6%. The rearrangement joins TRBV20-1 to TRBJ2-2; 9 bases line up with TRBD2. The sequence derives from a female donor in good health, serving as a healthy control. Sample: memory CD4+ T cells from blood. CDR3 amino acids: CSARVRGRGTGELFF. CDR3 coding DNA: TGCAGTGCTAGAGTACGCGGGAGGGGCACCGGGGAGCTGTTTTTT.